This TCR beta chain was recovered during a study of blood T cell repertoires in COVID-19. The wider study: Both acute and convalescent COVID-19 samples were obtained from the United States, Italy and Spain. In each case, the material was cDNA or gDNA derived from T cells, B-cell-depleted T cells, or PBMCs.

This table comes from immunoSEQ multiplex PCR, and its TCRdb copy is limited to in-frame clones, with some not included. Of around 180,000 clones listed, about 85% are singletons. CDR1 is KGHSH and CDR2 is LQKENI in the germline V gene. V lost 1 base to trimming and J lost 5 bases; unmatched junction nucleotides: 5. The CDR3 extends over 14 amino acids. This TCR was recovered from a man older than 75 with COVID-19, enrolled during active disease. Sequenced: peripheral blood. J is TRBJ2-7 and V is TRBV18, with 7 bases aligning to TRBD2. In nucleotides, the CDR3 is TGTGCCAGCTCACCACGGACGGGAGGTGACGAGCAGTACTTC. Its translation: CASSPRTGGDEQYF.